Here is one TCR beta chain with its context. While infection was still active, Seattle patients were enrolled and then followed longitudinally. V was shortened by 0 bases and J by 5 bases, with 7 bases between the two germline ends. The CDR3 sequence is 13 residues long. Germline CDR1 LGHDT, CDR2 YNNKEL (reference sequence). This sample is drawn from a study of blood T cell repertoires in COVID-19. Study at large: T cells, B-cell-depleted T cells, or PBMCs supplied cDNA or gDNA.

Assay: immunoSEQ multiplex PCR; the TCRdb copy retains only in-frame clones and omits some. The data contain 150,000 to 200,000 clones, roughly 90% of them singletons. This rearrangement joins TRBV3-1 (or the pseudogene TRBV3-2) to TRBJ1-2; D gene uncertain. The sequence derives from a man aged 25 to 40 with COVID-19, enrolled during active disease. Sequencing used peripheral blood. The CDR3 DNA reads TGTGCCAGCAGCCAAGACGAGGCGTATGGCTACACCTTC. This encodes CASSQDEAYGYTF.